The 11 T cell receptor beta chains below were found in one sample sequenced in a study of OX40 agonist ivuxolimab in advanced cancers. TCRdb keeps only in-frame clones here, not all; method: immunoSEQ multiplex PCR. The sample records about 20,000 clones, around 78% being singletons. The specimen was CD4+ or CD8+ T cells sorted from blood, collected in a trial of the OX40 agonist ivuxolimab. All receptors derive from an adult with an advanced solid tumor such as melanoma, head and neck, liver or kidney cancer.

The V gene is TRBV4-3, the J gene TRBJ1-1; TRBD1 aligns across 8 bases. J lost 4 bases, V lost 0 bases, and 16 bases had no gene match. There are 19 residues in the CDR3. Germline V gene data show CDR1 as LGHNA and CDR2 as YSLEER. Here the CDR3 reads CASSQEPGTGSTTGTEAFF. The DNA of the CDR3 is TGCGCCAGCAGCCAAGAGCCCGGGACAGGTAGCACTACGGGCACTGAAGCTTTCTTT.

The count of this clone is one. The chain carries TRBV6-5 and TRBJ2-7, with a weak D call TRBD1 (5 bases). Germline assignment: CDR1 MNHEY and CDR2 SVGAGI. This CDR3 spans 15 amino acids. V lost 6 bases and J 2 bases, leaving 17 bases between the germline ends. CDR3 sequence: CASRTLGHSPYEQYF. In DNA form, the CDR3 reads TGTGCCAGCAGGACTCTTGGACACTCACCCTACGAGCAGTACTTC.

This clone is a singleton in its sample. The chain links TRBV4-3 to TRBJ1-5; TRBD1 agrees at 11 bases. This CDR3 is built from 16 residues. Germline V gene lookup returns CDR1 LGHNA and CDR2 YSLEER. The V and J ends lost 0 bases and 7 bases, in that order; junction bases with no gene match: 5. As DNA, the CDR3 is TGCGCCAGCAGCCAAGATTTAGGGACAGGGGGACAGCCCCAGCATTTT. This gives the protein CASSQDLGTGGQPQHF.

The chain recombines TRBV20-1 with TRBJ1-1; D gene unclear. The CDR3 covers 9 residues. CDR1 is DFQATT, CDR2 SNEGSKA, per germline (reference sequence). V was shortened by 6 bases and J by 6 bases, with 5 bases between the two germline ends. This CDR3 is CSAQAEAFF. The DNA of the CDR3 is TGCAGTGCCCAAGCTGAAGCTTTCTTT.

The V call is TRBV27, the J call TRBJ2-5, with D tentatively TRBD2 (5 bases). Trimming removed 0 bases at V and 4 bases at J, with 9 bases between. The CDR3 runs to 14 residues. Germline V gene data show CDR1 as MNHEY and CDR2 as SMNVEV (reference sequence). As DNA, the CDR3 is TGTGCCAGCAGTTTATCCGGGGTGGGAGAGACCCAGTACTTC. It is translated as CASSLSGVGETQYF.

In nucleotides, the CDR3 is TGTGCCAGCAGCTTGGGTATGAGTTCCGAGCAGTACTTC. It is translated as CASSLGMSSEQYF. This chain joins TRBV5-4 and TRBJ2-7; D is uncertain. V shed 0 bases and J shed 6 bases, with 10 bases lying between them. CDR3 length equals 13 residues. Germline CDR1 reads SGHNT; CDR2 reads YYREEE (reference sequence).

The chain links TRBV27 to TRBJ2-2; D ambiguous. Trimming removed 6 bases from V and 1 base from J, with 6 bases in between. The germline V gene encodes CDR1 MNHEY and CDR2 SMNVEV (reference sequence). The CDR3 runs 13 residues. CDR3 loop: CASSTGNTGELFF. In DNA, the CDR3 is TGTGCCAGCAGCACTGGGAACACCGGGGAGCTGTTTTTT.

This chain connects TRBV30 to TRBJ1-1; D remains unclear. From germline, CDR1 is GTSNPN and CDR2 SVGIG (reference sequence). The length of the CDR3 is 13 residues. Trimming left V 0 bases short and J 2 bases short, with 7 bases between. The CDR3 DNA reads as TGTGCCTGGAGTGTACAAGGTAACACTGAAGCTTTCTTT. The encoded protein is CAWSVQGNTEAFF.

V is TRBV9 and J is TRBJ2-3; the match to TRBD1 covers 12 bases. The CDR3 spans 18 residues. Germline lookup yields CDR1 SGDLS and CDR2 YYNGEE. With 5 bases clipped from V and 4 bases from J, the junction kept 14 bases outside the gene matches. CDR3: CASSLFSSGQGASDTQYF. CDR3 nucleotide sequence: TGTGCCAGCAGTCTCTTCTCTTCGGGACAGGGGGCCTCAGATACGCAGTATTTT.

J is TRBJ2-7 and V is TRBV5-4; no definite D call. The V gene's germline CDR1 is SGHNT and CDR2 YYREEE (reference sequence). There are 14 residues in the CDR3. The germline V and J ends were trimmed by 1 base and 7 bases, with 15 bases remaining between them. In nucleotides, the CDR3 is TGTGCCAGCAGCTTGTCCGCGACGTTCTCGGAGCAGTACTTC. Translated: CASSLSATFSEQYF.

The V and J genes are TRBV14 and TRBJ2-7; TRBD1 or TRBD2 may be the D gene (5 bases each). Germline V gene lookup returns CDR1 SGHDN and CDR2 FVKESK. V was pared by 0 bases and J by 4 bases, with 16 bases between. CDR3 length equals 16 residues. The CDR3 protein is CASSQDMTVERYEQYF. As DNA, the CDR3 is TGTGCCAGCAGCCAAGATATGACAGTCGAGCGGTACGAGCAGTACTTC.